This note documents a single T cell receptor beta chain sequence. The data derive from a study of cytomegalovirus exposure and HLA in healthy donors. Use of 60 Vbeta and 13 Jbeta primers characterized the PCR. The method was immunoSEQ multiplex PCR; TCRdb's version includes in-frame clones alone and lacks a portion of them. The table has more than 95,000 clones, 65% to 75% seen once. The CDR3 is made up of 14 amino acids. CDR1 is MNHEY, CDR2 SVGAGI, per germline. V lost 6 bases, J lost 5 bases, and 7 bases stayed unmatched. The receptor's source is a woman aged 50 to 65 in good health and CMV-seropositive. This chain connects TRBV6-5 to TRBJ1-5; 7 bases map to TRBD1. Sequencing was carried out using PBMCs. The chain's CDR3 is CASRLTGADQPQHF. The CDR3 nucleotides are TGTGCCAGCAGGCTCACAGGGGCCGATCAGCCCCAGCATTTT.